These 12 T cell receptor beta chains were all obtained from the same sample, sequenced in a study of T cell repertoires in cytomegalovirus infection. These receptors' antigens are unknown. TCRdb re-derived calls from the reads in MiXCR, one entry per CDR3 protein. This sample has about half a million distinct CDR3 sequences, with around 30% found just once. The sequencing here drew on cultured PBMCs, taken from culture after CMV antigen stimulation. The receptors stem from a human donor in good health (CMV status not recorded). Some clones in this sample may be carry-over from other donors' samples.

In this sample, this clonotype turned up a few times. This rearrangement joins TRBV7-2 to TRBJ2-1; D ambiguous. CDR1 SGHTA and CDR2 FQGNSA come from the germline V gene. V lost 1 base and J 14 bases, leaving 15 bases between the germline ends. This CDR3 has 13 amino acids. The CDR3 loop is CASSLEGGGREFF. In DNA, the CDR3 is TGTGCCAGCAGCTTAGAGGGCGGCGGCCGGGAGTTCTTC. Full variable domain (missing parts from reference TRBV7-2 and TRBJ2-1): GAGVSQSPSNKVTEKGKDVELRCDPISGHTALYWYRQSLGQGLEFLIYFQGNSAPDKSGLPSDRFSAERTGGSVSTLTIQRTQQEDSAVYLCASSLEGGGREFFGPGTRLTVL.

The chain carries TRBV20-1 and TRBJ1-5; D perhaps matches TRBD1 (6 bases). The V and J ends lost 0 bases and 6 bases respectively, with 15 bases between them. Per the germline V gene, CDR1 is DFQATT and CDR2 is SNEGSKA (reference sequence). CDR3 length equals 15 residues. The CDR3 bases are TGCAGTGCTAGAGAGGGGGCAGGGGTTTTTCAGCCCCAGCATTTT. Its protein product is CSAREGAGVFQPQHF.

The chain combines TRBV4-2 with TRBJ1-1, with D unresolved. This CDR3 spans 14 amino acids. Germline V CDR1 and CDR2: LGHNA, YNFKEQ. Trimming stripped 0 bases from V and 8 bases from J, with 13 bases between. CDR3 region: CASSQDQRAIEAFF. The CDR3 bases are TGTGCCAGCAGCCAAGATCAGAGGGCAATCGAAGCTTTCTTT.

This clonotype was seen at least ten times. V usage is TRBV6-1 and J usage is TRBJ1-3, with 9 bases aligning to TRBD1. V lost 5 bases to trimming and J lost 0 bases; unmatched junction nucleotides: 8. Per the germline V gene, CDR1 is MNHNS and CDR2 is SASEGT. The length of the CDR3 is 17 residues. The DNA of the CDR3 is TGTGCCAGCAGTACAACACAGGGGGCCGTCTCTGGAAACACCATATATTTT. Translated, it gives CASSTTQGAVSGNTIYF.

In its sample, this clonotype was seen a few times. The rearrangement joins TRBV4-1 to TRBJ2-3; 9 bases map to TRBD2. The CDR3 has 17 residues. V gave up 0 bases and J gave up 4 bases; unmatched junction bases: 8. Per the germline V gene, CDR1 is MGHRA and CDR2 is YSYEKL. The CDR3 DNA reads TGCGCCAGCAGCCAAGAACCTAGCGGGGCCGGGGCAGATACGCAGTATTTT. This sequence encodes CASSQEPSGAGADTQYF.

This clonotype was seen only a few times. V is TRBV2 and J is TRBJ2-2; maybe TRBD1 (5 bases). This CDR3 comprises 16 residues. The ends were cut back, 4 bases at V and 4 bases at J, with 16 bases in the middle. Germline V CDR1 and CDR2: SNHLY, FYNNEI. CDR3 sequence (DNA): TGTGCCAGCAGTGTGGTGCTAGGGGCCGTCACCGGGGAGCTGTTTTTT. Its translation is CASSVVLGAVTGELFF.

This clonotype has only a few counts. J is TRBJ2-2 and V is TRBV4-3, with a possible D match to TRBD1 (5 bases). The V gene's germline CDR1 is LGHNA and CDR2 YSLEER. The CDR3 has 16 residues. V lost 0 bases and J 6 bases, leaving 14 bases between the germline ends. In DNA form, the CDR3 reads TGCGCCAGCAGCCAAGATTCAGGCAGGGCGTCCGGGGAGCTGTTTTTT. It yields the protein CASSQDSGRASGELFF.

This clonotype was seen only a few times. The J gene is TRBJ2-1, the V gene TRBV27; 9 nucleotides align to TRBD2. J gave up 13 bases and V 3 bases, and 13 bases lay outside the gene matches. Germline-derived CDR1 and CDR2 are MNHEY and SMNVEV (reference sequence). CDR3 length equals 15 residues. DNA of the CDR3: TGTGCCAGCAGTTTGTCCGCCGGCGATAGCGGGAGACAGTTCTTC. It translates to CASSLSAGDSGRQFF.

CDR3 region: CASSSPPFPKNIQYF. Here the CDR3 DNA reads TGTGCCAGCAGTTCCCCACCCTTTCCCAAAAACATTCAGTACTTC. The chain joins TRBV28 to TRBJ2-4; no definite D call. This CDR3 is built from 15 residues. V shed 4 bases and J shed 2 bases, with 12 bases lying between them. Per the germline V gene, CDR1 is MDHEN and CDR2 is SYDVKM.

The sample holds a few counts of this clonotype. The chain combines TRBV20-1 with TRBJ2-3, with D perhaps being TRBD1 or TRBD2 (6 bases each). The CDR3 extends over 17 amino acids. Deletions cut 2 bases from V and 6 bases from J, with 24 bases between. Per germline, CDR1 DFQATT and CDR2 SNEGSKA (reference sequence). The CDR3 sequence is CSARPFKLGEGGDTQYF. The CDR3 DNA sequence: TGCAGTGCTAGACCCTTCAAACTCGGCGAGGGGGGTGATACGCAGTATTTT.

This clonotype was counted ten times or more. The chain carries TRBV7-8 and TRBJ2-1; D unresolved. Per the germline V gene, CDR1 is SGHVS and CDR2 is FQNEAQ. The CDR3 runs 13 residues. V was shortened by 5 bases and J by 7 bases, with 12 bases between the two germline ends. The CDR3 sequence is CASSRRLVNEQFF. CDR3 in DNA: TGTGCCAGCAGCCGAAGGCTAGTTAATGAGCAGTTCTTC.

The chain links TRBV10-3 to TRBJ1-1; 8 bases align to TRBD1. This CDR3 region has 14 residues. Trimming cost V 7 bases and J 3 bases; bases outside gene matches: 7. CDR1 is ENHRY and CDR2 is SYGVKD in the germline V gene. In DNA, the CDR3 is TGTGCCATCAAGCGACAGGGGTCGGACACTGAAGCTTTCTTT. Translating gives CAIKRQGSDTEAFF.